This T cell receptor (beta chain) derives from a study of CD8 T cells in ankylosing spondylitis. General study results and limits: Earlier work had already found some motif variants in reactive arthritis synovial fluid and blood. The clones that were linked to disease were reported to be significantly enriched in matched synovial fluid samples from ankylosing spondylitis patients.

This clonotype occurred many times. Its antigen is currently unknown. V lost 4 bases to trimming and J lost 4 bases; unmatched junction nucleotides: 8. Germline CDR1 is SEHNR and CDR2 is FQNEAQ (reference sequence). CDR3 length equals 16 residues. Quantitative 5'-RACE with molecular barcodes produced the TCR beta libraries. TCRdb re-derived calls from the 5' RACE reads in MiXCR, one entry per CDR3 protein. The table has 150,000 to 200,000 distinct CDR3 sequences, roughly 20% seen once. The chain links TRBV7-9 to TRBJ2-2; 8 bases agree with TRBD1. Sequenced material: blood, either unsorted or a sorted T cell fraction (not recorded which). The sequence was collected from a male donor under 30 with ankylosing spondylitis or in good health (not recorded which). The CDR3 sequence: CASSSESGGPTGELFF. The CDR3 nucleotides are TGTGCCAGCAGCTCCGAATCAGGGGGCCCCACCGGGGAGCTGTTTTTT.